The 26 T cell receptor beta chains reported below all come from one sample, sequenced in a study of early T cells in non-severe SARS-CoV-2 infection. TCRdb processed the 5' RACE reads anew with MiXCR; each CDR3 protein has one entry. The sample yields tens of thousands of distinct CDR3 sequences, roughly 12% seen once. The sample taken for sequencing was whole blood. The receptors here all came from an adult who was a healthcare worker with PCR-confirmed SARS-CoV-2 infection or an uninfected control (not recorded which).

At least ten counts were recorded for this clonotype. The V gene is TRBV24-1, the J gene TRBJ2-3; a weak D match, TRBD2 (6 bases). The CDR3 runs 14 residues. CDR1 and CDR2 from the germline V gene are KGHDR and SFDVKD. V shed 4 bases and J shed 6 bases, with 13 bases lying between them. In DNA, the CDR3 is TGTGCCACCAGTGACACGCGGGGAGCTGATACGCAGTATTTT. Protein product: CATSDTRGADTQYF.

The CDR3 DNA reads TGTGCCAGCAGTCCTGTCTCTAGCTCCTACAATGAGCAGTTCTTC. Its translation: CASSPVSSSYNEQFF. The genes are TRBV11-3 and TRBJ2-1, with D hard to call. V lost 6 bases, J lost 0 bases, and 12 bases lay in between. This CDR3 is built from 15 residues. CDR1 is SGHNT and CDR2 is YENEEA in the germline V gene.

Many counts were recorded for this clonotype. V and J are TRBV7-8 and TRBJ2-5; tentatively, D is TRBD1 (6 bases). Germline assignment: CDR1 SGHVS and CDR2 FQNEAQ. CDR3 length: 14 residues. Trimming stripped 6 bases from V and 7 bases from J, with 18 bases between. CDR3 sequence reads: CASSGGQQTVTQYF. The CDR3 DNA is TGTGCCAGCAGTGGTGGACAGCAAACGGTGACCCAGTACTTC.

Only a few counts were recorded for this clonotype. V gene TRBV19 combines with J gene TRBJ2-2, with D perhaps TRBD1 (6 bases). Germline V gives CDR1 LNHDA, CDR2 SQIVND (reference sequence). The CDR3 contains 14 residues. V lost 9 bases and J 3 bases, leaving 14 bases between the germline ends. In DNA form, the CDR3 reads TGTGCCAGCCAGAGACCAGGGGACACCGGGGAGCTGTTTTTT. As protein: CASQRPGDTGELFF.

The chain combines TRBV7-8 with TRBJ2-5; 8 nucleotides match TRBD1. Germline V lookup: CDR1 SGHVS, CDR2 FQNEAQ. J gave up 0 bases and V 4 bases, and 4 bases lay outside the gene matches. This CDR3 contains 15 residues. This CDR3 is CASSSTGVHQETQYF. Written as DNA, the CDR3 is TGTGCCAGCAGCTCGACAGGGGTCCACCAAGAGACCCAGTACTTC.

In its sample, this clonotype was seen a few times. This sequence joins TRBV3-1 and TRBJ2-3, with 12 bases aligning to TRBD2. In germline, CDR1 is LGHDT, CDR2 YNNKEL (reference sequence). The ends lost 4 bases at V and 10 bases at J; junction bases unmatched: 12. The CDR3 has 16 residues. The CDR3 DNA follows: TGTGCCAGCAGCCCTCTAGCGGGAGGGCCAGTGAATTCGCAGTATTTT. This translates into CASSPLAGGPVNSQYF.

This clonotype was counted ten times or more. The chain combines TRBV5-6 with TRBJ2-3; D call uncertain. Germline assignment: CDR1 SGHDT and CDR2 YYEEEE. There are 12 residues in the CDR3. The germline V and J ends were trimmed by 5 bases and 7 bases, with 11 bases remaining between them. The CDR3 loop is CASRRDTYTQYF. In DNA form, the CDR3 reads TGTGCCAGCAGGAGAGATACCTATACGCAGTATTTT.

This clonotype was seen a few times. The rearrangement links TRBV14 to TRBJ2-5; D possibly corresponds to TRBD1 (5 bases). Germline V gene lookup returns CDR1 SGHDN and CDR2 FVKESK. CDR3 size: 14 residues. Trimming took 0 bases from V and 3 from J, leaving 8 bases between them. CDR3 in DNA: TGTGCCAGCAGCCAAGATGGCAGGGAAGAGACCCAGTACTTC. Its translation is CASSQDGREETQYF.

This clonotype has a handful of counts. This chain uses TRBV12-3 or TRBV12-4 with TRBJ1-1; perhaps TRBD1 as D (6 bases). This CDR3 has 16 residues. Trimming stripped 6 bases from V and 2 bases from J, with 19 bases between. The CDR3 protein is CASSSPGTLRNTEAFF. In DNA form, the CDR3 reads TGTGCCAGCAGCTCTCCTGGGACACTCAGAAACACTGAAGCTTTCTTT.

CDR3 DNA: TGTGCCAGTAGCCGGGGACAGTCCTACGAGCAGTACTTC. Amino acids: CASSRGQSYEQYF. This chain connects TRBV19 to TRBJ2-7; 7 bases match TRBD1. CDR3 length: 13 amino acids. Per germline, CDR1 LNHDA and CDR2 SQIVND (reference sequence). With V trimmed by 6 bases and J by 1 base, 3 bases remained unmatched.

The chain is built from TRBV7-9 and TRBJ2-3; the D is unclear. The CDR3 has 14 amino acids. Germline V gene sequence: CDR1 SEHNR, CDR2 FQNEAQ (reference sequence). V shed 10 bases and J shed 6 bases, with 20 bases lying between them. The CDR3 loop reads CAISQPATTDTQYF. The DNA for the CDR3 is TGTGCCATCTCCCAGCCCGCTACGACTGATACGCAGTATTTT.

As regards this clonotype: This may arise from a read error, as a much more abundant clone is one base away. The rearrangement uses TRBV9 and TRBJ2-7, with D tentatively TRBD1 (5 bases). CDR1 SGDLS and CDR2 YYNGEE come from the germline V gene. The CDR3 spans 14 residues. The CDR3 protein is CVSSAQTAPYEQYF. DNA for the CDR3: TGTGTCAGCAGCGCCCAGACAGCACCCTACGAGCAGTACTTC.

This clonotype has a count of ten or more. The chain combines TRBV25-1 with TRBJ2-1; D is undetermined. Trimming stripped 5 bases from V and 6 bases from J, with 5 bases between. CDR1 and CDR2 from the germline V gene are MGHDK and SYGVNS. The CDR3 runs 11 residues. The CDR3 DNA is TGTGCCAGCAGTCCTCTCAATGAGCAGTTCTTC. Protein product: CASSPLNEQFF.

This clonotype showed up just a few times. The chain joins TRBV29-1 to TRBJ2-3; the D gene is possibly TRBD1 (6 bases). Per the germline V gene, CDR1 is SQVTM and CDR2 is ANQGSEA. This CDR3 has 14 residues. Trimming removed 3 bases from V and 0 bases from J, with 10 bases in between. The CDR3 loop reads CSVEGAGSTDTQYF. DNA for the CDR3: TGCAGCGTTGAGGGGGCAGGGAGCACAGATACGCAGTATTTT.

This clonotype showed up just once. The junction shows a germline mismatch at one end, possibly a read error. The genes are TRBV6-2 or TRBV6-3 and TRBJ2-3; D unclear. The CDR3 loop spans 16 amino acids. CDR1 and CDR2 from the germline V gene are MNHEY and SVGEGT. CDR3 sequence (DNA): TGTGCCAGCAGTCTCAGAACTCCTAAATCCACAGATGCGCAGTATTTT. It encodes CASSLRTPKSTDAQYF.

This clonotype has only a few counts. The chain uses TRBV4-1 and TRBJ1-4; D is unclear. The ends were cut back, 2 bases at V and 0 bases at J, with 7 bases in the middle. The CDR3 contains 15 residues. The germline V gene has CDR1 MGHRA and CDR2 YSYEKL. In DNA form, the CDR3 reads TGCGCCAGCAGCCAAAACGTAGCAACTAATGAAAAACTGTTTTTT. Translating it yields CASSQNVATNEKLFF.

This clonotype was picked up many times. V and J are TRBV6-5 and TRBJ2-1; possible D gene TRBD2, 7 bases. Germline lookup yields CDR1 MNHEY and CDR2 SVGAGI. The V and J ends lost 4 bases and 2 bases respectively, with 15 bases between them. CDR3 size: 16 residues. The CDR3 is CASSSLGGAAYNEQFF. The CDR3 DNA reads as TGTGCCAGCAGTTCCCTTGGGGGGGCTGCCTACAATGAGCAGTTCTTC.

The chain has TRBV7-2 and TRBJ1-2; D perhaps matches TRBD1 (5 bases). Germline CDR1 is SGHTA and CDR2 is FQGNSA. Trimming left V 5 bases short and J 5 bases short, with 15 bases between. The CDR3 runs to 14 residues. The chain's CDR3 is CASSPSRVGYGYTF. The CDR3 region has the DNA TGTGCCAGCAGCCCGAGCAGGGTTGGGTATGGCTACACCTTC.

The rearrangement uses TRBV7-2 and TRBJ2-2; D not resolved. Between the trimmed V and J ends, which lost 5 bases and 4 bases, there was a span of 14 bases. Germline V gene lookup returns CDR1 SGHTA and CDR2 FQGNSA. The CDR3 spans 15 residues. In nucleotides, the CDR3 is TGTGCCAGCAGCGTATTAGGCTCTGGCACCGGGGAGCTGTTTTTT. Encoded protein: CASSVLGSGTGELFF.

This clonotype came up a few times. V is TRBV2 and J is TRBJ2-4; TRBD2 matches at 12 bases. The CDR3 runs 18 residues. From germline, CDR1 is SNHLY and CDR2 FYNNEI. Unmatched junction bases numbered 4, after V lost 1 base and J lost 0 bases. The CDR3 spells CASSEEGTSGLAKNIQYF. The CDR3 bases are TGTGCCAGCAGTGAAGAGGGGACTAGCGGGCTAGCCAAAAACATTCAGTACTTC.

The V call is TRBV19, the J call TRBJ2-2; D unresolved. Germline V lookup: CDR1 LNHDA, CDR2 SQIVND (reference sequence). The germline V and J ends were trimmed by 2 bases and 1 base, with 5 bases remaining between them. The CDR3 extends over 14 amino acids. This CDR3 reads CASSISGNTGELFF. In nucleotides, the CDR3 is TGTGCCAGTAGTATATCCGGGAACACCGGGGAGCTGTTTTTT.

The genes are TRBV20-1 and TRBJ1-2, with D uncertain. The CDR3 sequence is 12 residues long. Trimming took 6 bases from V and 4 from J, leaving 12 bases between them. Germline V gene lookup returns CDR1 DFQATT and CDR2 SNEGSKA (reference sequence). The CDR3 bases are TGCAGTGCCGGACCACTAGGCTATGGCTACACCTTC. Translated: CSAGPLGYGYTF.

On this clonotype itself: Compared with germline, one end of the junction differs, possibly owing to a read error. The CDR3 spells CVSSSQGRPYNEQFF. The CDR3 DNA follows: TGCGTCAGCAGCTCGCAGGGTCGCCCCTACAATGAGCAGTTCTTC. The chain is built from TRBV5-1 and TRBJ2-1; D perhaps matches TRBD1 (5 bases). The CDR3 loop spans 15 amino acids. The V gene's germline CDR1 is SGHRS and CDR2 YFSETQ.

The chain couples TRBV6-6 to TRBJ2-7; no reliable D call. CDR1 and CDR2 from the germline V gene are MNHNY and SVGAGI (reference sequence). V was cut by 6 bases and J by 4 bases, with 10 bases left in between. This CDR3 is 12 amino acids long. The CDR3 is CASRQTVYEQYF. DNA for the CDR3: TGTGCCAGCAGGCAGACCGTATACGAGCAGTACTTC.

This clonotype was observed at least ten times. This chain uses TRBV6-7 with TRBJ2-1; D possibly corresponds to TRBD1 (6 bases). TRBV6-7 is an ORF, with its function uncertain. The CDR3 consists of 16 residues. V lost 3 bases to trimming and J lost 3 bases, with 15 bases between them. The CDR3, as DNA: TGTGCCAGCAGTTATATACACAGGGCCTACTACAATGAGCAGTTCTTC. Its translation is CASSYIHRAYYNEQFF.

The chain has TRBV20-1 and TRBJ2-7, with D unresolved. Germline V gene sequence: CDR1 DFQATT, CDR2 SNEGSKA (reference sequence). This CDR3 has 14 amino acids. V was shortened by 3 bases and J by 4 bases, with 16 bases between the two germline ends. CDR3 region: CSASTTPRAYEQYF. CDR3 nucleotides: TGCAGTGCTAGTACCACCCCTCGGGCGTACGAGCAGTACTTC.